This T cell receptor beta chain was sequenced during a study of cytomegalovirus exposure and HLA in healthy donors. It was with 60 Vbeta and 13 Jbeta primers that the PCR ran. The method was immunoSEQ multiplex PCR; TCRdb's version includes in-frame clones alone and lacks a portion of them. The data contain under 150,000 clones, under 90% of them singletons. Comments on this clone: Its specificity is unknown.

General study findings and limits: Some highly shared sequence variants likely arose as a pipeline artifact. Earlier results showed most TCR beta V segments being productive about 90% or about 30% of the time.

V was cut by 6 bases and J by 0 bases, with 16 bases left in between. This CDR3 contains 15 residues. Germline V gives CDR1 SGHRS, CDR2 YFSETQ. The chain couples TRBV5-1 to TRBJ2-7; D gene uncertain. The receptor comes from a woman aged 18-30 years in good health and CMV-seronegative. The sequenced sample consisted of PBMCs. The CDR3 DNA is TGCGCCAGCACCGTGGGTGGCGGAACCTCCTACGAGCAGTACTTC. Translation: CASTVGGGTSYEQYF.